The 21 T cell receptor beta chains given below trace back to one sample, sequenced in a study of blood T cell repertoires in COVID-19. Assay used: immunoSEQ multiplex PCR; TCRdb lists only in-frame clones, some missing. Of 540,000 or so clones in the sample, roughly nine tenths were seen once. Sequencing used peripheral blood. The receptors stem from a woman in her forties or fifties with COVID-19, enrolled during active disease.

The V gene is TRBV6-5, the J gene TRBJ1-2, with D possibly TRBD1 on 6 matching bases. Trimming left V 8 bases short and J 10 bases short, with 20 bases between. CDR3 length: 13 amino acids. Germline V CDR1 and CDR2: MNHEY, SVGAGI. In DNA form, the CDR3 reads TGTGCCAGCTCGCGGGGGGCACAATTTTACTACACCTTC. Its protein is CASSRGAQFYYTF.

This chain's CDR3 is CASSLRTSPEAFF. CDR3 nucleotides: TGTGCCAGTAGTCTTAGGACAAGTCCTGAAGCTTTCTTT. The rearrangement joins TRBV19 to TRBJ1-1; possible D gene TRBD1, 5 bases. The CDR3 totals 13 residues. Germline V gene sequence: CDR1 LNHDA, CDR2 SQIVND (reference sequence). V was clipped by 5 bases and J by 6 bases, with 13 bases between them.

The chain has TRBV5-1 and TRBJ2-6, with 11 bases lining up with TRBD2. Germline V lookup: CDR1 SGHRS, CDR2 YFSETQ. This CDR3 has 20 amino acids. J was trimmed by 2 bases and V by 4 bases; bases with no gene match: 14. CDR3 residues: CASSRLSVAGGQAGANVLTF. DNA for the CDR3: TGCGCCAGCAGCAGGTTGTCGGTAGCGGGGGGGCAGGCTGGGGCCAACGTCCTGACTTTC.

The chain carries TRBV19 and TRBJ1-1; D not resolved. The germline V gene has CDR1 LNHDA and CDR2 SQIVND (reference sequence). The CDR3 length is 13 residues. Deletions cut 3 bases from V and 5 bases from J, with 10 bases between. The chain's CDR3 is CASSIGLRTEAFF. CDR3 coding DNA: TGTGCCAGTAGTATTGGGCTTAGGACTGAAGCTTTCTTT.

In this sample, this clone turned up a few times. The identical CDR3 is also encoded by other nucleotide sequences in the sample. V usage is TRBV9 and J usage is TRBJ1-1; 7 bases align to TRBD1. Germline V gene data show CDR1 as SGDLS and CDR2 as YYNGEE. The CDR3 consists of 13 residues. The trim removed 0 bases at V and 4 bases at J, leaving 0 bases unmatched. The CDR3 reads CASSVGDSTEAFF. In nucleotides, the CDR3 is TGTGCCAGCAGCGTAGGGGACAGCACTGAAGCTTTCTTT.

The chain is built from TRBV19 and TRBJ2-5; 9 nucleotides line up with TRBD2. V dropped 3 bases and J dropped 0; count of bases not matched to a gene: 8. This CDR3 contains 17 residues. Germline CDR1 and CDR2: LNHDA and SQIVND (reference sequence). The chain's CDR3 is CASSIGRLAAYQETQYF. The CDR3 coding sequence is TGTGCCAGTAGTATCGGCCGACTAGCGGCCTACCAAGAGACCCAGTACTTC.

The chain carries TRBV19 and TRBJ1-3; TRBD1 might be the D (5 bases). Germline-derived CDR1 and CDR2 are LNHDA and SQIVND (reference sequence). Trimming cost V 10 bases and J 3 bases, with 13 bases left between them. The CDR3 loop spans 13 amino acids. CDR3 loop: CATFQGYGNTIYF. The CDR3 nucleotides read TGTGCCACCTTTCAGGGTTATGGAAACACCATATATTTT.

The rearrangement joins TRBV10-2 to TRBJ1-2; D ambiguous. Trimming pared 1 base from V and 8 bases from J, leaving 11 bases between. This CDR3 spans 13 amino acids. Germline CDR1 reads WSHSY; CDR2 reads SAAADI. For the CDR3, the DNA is TGCGCCAGCAGTGAGTTTGTCCCCTACGGCTACACCTTC. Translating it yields CASSEFVPYGYTF.

CDR3 region: CAWSSPDSYEKLFF. DNA for the CDR3: TGTGCCTGGAGCTCCCCCGACAGCTATGAAAAACTGTTTTTT. J is TRBJ1-4 and V is TRBV30, with D perhaps matching TRBD1 (5 bases). This CDR3 comprises 14 residues. Per germline, CDR1 GTSNPN and CDR2 SVGIG (reference sequence). V dropped 3 bases and J dropped 6 bases, with 14 bases sitting between them.

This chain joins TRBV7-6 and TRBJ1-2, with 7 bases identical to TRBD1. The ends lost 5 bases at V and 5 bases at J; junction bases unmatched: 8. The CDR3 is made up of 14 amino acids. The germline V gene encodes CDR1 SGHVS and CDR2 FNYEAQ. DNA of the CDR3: TGTGCCAGCAGCATGCTACAGGGGCAGTATGGCTACACCTTC. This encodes CASSMLQGQYGYTF.

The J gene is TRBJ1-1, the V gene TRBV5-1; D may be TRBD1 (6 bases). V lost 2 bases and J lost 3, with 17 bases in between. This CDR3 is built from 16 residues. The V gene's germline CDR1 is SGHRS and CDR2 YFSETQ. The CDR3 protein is CASSFRGGGGYTEAFF. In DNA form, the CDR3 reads TGCGCCAGCAGCTTTCGCGGGGGAGGGGGGTACACTGAAGCTTTCTTT.

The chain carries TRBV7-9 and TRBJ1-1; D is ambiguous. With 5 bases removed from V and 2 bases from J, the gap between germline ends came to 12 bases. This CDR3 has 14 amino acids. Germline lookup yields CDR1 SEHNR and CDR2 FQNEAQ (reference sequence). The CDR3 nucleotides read TGTGCCAGCAGCCGTCGGCAGGTAAACACTGAAGCTTTCTTT. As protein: CASSRRQVNTEAFF.

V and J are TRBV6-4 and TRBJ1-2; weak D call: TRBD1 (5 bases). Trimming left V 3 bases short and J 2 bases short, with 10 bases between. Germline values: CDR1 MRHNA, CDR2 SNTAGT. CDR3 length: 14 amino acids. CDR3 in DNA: TGTGCCAGCAGTGAGACAGCGTCCAACTATGGCTACACCTTC. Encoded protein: CASSETASNYGYTF.

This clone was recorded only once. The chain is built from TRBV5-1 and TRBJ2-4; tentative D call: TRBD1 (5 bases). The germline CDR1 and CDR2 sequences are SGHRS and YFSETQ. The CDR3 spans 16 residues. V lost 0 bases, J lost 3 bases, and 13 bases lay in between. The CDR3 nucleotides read TGCGCCAGCAGCTTGGAGCCTCAGGGTGACAAAAACATTCAGTACTTC. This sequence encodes CASSLEPQGDKNIQYF.

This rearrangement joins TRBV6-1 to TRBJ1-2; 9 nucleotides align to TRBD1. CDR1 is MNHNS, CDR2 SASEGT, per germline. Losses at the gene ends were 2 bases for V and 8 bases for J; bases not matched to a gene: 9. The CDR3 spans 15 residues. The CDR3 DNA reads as TGTGCCAGCAGTGAAACTCGGGACAGGGCGTTCGGCTACACCTTC. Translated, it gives CASSETRDRAFGYTF.

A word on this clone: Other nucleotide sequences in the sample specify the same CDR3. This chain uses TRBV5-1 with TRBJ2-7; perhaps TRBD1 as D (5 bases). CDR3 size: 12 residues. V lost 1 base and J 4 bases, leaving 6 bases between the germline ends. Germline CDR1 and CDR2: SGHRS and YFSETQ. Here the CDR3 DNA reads TGCGCCAGCAGCTTGACAGGTTACGAGCAGTACTTC. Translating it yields CASSLTGYEQYF. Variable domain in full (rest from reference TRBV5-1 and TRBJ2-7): KAGVTQTPRYLIKTRGQQVTLSCSPISGHRSVSWYQQTPGQGLQFLFEYFSETQRNKGNFPGRFSGRQFSNSRSEMNVSTLELGDSALYLCASSLTGYEQYFGPGTRLTVT.

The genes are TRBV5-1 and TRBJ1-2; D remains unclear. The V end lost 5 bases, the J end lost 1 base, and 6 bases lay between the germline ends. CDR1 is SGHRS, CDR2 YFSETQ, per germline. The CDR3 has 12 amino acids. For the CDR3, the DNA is TGCGCCAGCAGGGGAGATAACTATGGCTACACCTTC. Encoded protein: CASRGDNYGYTF.

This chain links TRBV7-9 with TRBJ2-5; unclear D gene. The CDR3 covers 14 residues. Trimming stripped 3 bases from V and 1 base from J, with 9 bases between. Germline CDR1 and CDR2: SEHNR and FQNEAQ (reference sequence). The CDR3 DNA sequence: TGTGCCAGCAGCTTTGGAGAAACCCAAGAGACCCAGTACTTC. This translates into CASSFGETQETQYF.

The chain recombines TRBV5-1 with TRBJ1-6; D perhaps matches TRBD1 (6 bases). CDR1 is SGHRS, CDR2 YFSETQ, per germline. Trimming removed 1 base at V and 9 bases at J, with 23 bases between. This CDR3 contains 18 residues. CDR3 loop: CASSLTGSVERLSSPLHF. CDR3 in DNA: TGCGCCAGCAGCTTGACAGGGAGCGTGGAGAGACTATCTTCACCCCTCCACTTT.

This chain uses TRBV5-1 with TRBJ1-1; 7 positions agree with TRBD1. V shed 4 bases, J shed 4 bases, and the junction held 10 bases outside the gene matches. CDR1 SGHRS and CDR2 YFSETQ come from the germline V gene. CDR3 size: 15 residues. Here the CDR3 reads CASSITGAVGTEAFF. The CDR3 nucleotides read TGCGCCAGCAGCATTACAGGGGCGGTGGGCACTGAAGCTTTCTTT.

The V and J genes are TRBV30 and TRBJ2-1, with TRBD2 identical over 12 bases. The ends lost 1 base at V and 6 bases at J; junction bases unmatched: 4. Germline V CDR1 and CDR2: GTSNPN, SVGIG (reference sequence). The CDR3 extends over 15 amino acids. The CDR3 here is CAWSDGLAGINEQFF. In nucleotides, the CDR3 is TGTGCCTGGAGTGACGGACTAGCGGGGATCAATGAGCAGTTCTTC.